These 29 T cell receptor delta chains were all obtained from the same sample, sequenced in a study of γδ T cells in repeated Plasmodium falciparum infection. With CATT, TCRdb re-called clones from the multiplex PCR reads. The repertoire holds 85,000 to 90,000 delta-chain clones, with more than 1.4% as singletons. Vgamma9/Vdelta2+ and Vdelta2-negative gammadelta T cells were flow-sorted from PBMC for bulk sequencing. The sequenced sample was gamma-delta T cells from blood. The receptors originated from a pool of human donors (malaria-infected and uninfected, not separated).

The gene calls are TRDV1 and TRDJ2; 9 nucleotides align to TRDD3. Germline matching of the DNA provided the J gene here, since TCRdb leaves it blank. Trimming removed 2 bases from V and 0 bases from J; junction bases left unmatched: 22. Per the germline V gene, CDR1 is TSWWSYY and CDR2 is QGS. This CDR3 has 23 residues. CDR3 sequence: CALGELFPSYLLGDYTLTAQLFF. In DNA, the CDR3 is TGTGCTCTTGGGGAATTATTCCCCTCCTATTTACTGGGGGACTATACTTTGACAGCACAACTCTTCTTT.

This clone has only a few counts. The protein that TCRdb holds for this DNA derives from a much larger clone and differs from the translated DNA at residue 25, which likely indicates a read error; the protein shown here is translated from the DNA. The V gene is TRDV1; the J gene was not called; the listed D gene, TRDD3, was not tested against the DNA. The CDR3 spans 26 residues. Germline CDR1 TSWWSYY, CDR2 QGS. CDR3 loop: CALGEPNQTPILGDTGTLLKVHKLTF. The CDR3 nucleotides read TGTGCTCTTGGGGAACCGAACCAAACACCCATACTGGGGGATACGGGAACCCTATTAAAAGTTCATAAACTCACCTTT.

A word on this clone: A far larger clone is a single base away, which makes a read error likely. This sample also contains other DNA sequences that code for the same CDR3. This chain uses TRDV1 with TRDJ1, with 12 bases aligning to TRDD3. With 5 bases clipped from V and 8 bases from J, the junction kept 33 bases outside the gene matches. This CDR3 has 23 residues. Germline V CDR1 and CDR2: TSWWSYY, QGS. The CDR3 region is CALGSSSYIGLGAGGYVRDKLIF. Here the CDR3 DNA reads TGTGCTCTTGGGTCTTCTTCCTACATAGGGTTGGGGGCTGGGGGATACGTCCGCGACAAACTCATCTTT.

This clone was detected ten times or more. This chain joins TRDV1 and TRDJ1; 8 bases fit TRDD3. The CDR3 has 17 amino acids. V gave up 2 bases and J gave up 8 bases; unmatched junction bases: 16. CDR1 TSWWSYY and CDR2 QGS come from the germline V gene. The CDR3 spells CALGELPLSPYWGKLIF. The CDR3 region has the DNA TGTGCTCTTGGGGAATTACCTCTTTCCCCGTACTGGGGGAAACTCATCTTT.

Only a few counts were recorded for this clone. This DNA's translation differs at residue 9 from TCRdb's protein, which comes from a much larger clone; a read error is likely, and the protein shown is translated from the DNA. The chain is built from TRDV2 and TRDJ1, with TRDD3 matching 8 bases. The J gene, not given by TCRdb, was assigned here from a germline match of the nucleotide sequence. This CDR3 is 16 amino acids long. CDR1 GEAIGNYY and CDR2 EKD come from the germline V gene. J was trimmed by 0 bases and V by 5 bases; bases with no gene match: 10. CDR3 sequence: CACVWLGDLHTDKLIF. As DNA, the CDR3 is TGTGCCTGTGTTTGGCTGGGGGACCTTCACACCGATAAACTCATCTTT.

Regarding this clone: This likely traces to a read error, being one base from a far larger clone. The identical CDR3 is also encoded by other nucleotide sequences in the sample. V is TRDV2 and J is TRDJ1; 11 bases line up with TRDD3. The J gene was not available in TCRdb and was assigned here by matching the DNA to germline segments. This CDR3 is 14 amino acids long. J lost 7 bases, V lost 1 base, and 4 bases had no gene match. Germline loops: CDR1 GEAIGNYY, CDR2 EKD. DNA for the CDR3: TGTGCCTGTGACACGCTGGGGGATACCAGTAAACTCATCTTT. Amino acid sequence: CACDTLGDTSKLIF.

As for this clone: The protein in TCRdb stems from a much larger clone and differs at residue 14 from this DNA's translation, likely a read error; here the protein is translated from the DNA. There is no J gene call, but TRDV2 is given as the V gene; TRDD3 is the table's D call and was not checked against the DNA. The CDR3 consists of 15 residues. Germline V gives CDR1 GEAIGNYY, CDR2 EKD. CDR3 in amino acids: CACDTGGRLGGKLTF. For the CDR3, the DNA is TGTGCCTGTGACACCGGCGGGCGGCTGGGGGGTAAACTCACCTTT.

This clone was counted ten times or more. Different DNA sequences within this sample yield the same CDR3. The CDR3 nucleotides are TGTGCCTTTGGACTACTGGGGGATAGGCTCATCTTT. Protein: CAFGLLGDRLIF. The rearrangement uses TRDV3 and TRDJ1, with TRDD3 matching 11 bases. CDR3 length: 12 residues. V shed 2 bases and J 11 bases; nucleotides not matched to a gene: 7. Germline loops: CDR1 TVYSNPD, CDR2 GDNSRS (reference sequence).

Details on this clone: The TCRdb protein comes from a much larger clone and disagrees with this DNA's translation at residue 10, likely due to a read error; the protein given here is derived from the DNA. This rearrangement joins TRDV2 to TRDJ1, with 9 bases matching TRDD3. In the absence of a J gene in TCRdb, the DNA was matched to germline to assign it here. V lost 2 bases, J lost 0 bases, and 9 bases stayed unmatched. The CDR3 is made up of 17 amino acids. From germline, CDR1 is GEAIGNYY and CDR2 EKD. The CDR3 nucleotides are TGTGCCTGTGACAGGTTACTGGGGGAAGAAAACACCGATAAACTCATCTTT. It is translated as CACDRLLGEENTDKLIF.

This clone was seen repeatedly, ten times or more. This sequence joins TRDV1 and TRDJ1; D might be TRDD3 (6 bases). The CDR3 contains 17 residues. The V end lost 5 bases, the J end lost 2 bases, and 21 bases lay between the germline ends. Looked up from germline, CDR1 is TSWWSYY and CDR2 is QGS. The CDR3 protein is CALGKAGDRRVTDKLIF. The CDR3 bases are TGTGCTCTTGGGAAAGCCGGGGATCGACGGGTGACCGATAAACTCATCTTT.

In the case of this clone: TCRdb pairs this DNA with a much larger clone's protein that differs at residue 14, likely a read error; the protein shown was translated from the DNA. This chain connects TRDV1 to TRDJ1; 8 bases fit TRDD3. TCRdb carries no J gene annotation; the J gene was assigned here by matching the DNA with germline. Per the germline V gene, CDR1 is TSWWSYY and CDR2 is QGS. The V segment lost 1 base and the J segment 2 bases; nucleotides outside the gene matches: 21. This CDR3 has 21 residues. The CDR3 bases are TGTGCTCTTGGGGAACCCCAACCTCTTCCCGGATGGGGGATGCGGACCGATAAACTCATCTTT. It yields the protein CALGEPQPLPGWGMRTDKLIF.

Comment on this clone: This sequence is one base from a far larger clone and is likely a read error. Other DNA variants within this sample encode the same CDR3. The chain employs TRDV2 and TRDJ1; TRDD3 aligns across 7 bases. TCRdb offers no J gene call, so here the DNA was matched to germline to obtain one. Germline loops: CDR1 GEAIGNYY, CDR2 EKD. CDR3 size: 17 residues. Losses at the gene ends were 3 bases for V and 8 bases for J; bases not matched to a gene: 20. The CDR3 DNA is TGTGCCTGTGACCAACTAAAAACCCGGGGGATTCTCGACAAACTCATCTTT. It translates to CACDQLKTRGILDKLIF.

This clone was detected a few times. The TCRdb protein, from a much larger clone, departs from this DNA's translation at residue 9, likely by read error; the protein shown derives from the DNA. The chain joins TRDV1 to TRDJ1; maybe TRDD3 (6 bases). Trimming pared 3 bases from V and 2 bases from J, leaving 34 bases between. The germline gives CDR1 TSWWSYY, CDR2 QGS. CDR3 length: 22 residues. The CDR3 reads CALGDHHYLFHWAALRTDKLIF. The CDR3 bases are TGTGCTCTTGGGGACCATCACTACCTCTTTCACTGGGCCGCCCTCCGTACCGATAAACTCATCTTT.

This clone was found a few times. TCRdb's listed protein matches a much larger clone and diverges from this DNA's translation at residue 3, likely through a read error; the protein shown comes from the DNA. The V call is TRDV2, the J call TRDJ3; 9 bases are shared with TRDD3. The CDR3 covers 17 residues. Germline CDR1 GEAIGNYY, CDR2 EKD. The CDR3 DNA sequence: TGTGCCTTTGACTCTACTGGGGGATCCTGGGACACCCGACAGATGTTTTTC. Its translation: CAFDSTGGSWDTRQMFF.

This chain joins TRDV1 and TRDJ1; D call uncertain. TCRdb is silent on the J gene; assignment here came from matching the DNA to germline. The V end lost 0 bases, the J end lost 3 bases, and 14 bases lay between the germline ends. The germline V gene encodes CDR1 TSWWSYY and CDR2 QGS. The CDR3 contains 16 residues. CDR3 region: CALGELTFTQADKLIF. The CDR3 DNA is TGTGCTCTTGGGGAACTTACTTTTACTCAGGCCGATAAACTCATCTTT.

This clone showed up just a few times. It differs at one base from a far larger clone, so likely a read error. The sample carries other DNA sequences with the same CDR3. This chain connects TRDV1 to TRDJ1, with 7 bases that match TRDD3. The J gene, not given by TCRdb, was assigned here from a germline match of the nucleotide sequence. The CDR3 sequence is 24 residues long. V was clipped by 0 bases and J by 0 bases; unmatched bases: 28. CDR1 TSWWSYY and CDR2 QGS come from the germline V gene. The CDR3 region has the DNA TGTGCTCTTGGGGAACTGGGCAGTCGGGTACCCTTCATTACCGGGGGATCCCACACCGATAAACTCATCTTT. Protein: CALGELGSRVPFITGGSHTDKLIF.

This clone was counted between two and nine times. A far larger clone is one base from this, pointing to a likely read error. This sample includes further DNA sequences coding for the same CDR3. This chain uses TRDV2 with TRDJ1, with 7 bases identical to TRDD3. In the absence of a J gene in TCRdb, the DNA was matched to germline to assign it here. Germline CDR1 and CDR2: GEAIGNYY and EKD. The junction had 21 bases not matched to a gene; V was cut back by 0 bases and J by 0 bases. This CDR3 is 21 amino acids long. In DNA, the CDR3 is TGTGCCTGTGACACCGGAATCTACGCACTGGGGACTCAGAGGTACACCGATAAACTCATCTTT. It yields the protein CACDTGIYALGTQRYTDKLIF.

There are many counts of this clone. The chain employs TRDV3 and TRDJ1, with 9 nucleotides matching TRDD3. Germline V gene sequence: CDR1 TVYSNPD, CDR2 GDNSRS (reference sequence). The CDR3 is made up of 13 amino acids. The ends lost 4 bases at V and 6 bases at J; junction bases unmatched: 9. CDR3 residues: CACVYWGRYKLIF. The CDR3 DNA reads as TGTGCCTGTGTTTACTGGGGGAGATATAAACTCATCTTT.

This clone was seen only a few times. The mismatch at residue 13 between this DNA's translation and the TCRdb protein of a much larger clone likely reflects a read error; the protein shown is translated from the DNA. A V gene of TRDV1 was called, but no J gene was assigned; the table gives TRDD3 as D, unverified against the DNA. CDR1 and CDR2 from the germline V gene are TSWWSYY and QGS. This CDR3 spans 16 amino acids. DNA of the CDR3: TGTGCTCTGGAGGAAGCAGGGGTGGGGGTCACCGATAACCTCATCTTT. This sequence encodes CALEEAGVGVTDNLIF.

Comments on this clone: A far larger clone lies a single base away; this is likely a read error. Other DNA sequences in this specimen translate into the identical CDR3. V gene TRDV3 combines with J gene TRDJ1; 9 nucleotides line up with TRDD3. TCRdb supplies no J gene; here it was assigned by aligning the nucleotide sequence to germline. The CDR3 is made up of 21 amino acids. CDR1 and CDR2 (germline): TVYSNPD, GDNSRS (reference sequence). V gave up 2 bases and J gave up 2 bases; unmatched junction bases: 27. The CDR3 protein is CAFSPVPTSRLLGDLTDKLIF. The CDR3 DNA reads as TGTGCCTTTTCCCCAGTTCCTACTTCTCGACTACTGGGGGACCTAACCGATAAACTCATCTTT.

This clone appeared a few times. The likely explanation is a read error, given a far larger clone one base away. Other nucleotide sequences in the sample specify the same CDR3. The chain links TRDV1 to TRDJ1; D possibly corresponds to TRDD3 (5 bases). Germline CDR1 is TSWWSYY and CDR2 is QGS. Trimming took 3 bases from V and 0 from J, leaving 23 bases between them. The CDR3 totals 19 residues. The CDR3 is CALGDPSPFGRGYTDKLIF. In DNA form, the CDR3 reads TGTGCTCTTGGGGACCCAAGTCCGTTCGGGAGGGGGTACACCGATAAACTCATCTTT.

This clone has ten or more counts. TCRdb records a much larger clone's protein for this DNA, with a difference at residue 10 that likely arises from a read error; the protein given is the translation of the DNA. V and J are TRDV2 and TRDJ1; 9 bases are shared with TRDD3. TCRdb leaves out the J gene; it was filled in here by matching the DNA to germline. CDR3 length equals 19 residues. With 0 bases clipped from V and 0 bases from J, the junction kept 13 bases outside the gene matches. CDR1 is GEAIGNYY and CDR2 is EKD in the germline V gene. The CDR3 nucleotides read TGTGCCTGTGACACCCTGACTGGGGGACCCCGGGGCCACACCGATAAACTCATCTTT. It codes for CACDTLTGGPRGHTDKLIF.

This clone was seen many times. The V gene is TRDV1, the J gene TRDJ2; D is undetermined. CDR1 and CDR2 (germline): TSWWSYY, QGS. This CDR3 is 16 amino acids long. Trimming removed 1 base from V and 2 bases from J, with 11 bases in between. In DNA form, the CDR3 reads TGTGCTCTTGGGGAACCTGTGACGATATTGACAGCACAACTCTTCTTT. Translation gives CALGEPVTILTAQLFF.

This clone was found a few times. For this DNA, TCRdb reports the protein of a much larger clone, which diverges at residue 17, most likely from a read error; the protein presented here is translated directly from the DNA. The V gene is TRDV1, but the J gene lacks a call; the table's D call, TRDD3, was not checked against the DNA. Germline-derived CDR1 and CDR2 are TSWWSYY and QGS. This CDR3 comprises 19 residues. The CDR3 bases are TGTGCTCTTGGGGAACCCGCCACCCTGGGGGATCCGAACACCGATAAACCCATCTTT. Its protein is CALGEPATLGDPNTDKPIF.

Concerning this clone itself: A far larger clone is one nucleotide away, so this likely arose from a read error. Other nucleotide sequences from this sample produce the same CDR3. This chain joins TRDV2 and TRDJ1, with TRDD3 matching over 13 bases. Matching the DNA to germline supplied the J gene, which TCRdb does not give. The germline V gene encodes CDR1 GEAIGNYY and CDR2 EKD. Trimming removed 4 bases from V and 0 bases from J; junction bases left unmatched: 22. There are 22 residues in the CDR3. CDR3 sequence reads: CACETSPSYWGIRVPDTDKLIF. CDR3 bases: TGTGCCTGTGAGACCTCGCCCTCGTACTGGGGGATACGCGTTCCCGACACCGATAAACTCATCTTT.

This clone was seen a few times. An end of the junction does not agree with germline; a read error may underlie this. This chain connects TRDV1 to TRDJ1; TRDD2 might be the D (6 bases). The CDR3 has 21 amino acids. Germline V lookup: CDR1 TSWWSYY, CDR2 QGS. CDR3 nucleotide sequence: TGTGCTCTTGGGGCTGCGGCCTTCCCACCATACAGCCCTCCAATCACCGATAAGCTCATCTTT. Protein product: CALGAAAFPPYSPPITDKLIF.

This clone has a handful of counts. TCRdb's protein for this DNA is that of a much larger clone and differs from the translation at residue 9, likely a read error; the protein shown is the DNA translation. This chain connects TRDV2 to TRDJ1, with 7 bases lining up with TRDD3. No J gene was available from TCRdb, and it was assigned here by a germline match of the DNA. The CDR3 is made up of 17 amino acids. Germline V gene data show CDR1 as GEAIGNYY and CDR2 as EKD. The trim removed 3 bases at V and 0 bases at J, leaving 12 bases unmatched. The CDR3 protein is CACDPVGALGDTDKLIF. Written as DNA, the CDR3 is TGTGCCTGTGACCCAGTGGGGGCCCTGGGGGACACCGATAAACTCATCTTT.

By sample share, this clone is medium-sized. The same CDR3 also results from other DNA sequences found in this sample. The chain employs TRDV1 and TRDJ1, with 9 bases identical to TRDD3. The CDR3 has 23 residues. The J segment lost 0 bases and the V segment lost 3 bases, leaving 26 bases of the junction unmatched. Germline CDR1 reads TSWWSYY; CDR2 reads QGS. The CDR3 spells CALGDPLGPTKSTGGLNTDKLIF. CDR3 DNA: TGTGCTCTTGGGGATCCGTTGGGTCCTACAAAATCTACTGGGGGACTAAACACCGATAAACTCATCTTT.

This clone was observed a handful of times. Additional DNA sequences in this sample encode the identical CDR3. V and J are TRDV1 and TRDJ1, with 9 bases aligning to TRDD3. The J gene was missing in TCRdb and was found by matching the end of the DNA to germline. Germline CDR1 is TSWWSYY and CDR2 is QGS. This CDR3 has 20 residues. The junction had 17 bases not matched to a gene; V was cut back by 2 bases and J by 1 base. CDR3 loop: CALGEGALLGDTCVTDKLIF. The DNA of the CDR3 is TGTGCTCTTGGGGAAGGGGCCTTACTGGGGGACACATGTGTCACCGATAAACTCATCTTT.